Sequencing of this TCR beta chain was carried out in a study of T-cell reconstitution after alpha-beta-depleted transplantation in children. The CDR3 loop spans 16 amino acids. V was clipped by 0 bases and J by 2 bases, with 12 bases between them. During its preparation, the TCRbeta library received unique molecular identifiers. TCRdb called the PCR reads again in MiXCR, with one record for every CDR3 protein. The profile shows fewer than 500,000 distinct CDR3 sequences, roughly 44% of them singletons. The clonotype was recovered from a girl aged 2 to 9 with aplastic anemia, due to receive a stem cell transplant. The rearrangement uses TRBV12-3 or TRBV12-4 and TRBJ2-3, with D unclear. The sequencing here drew on PBMCs, taken before TCRalphabeta/CD19-depleted stem cell transplant. The CDR3 reads CASSLARYEVTDTQYF. The CDR3 DNA sequence: TGTGCCAGCAGTTTAGCTAGGTATGAGGTCACAGATACGCAGTATTTT.